This TCR beta chain was captured in a study of human T cells and chemical hapten exposure. Regarding the study as a whole: Having alopecia, donors may respond immunologically unlike healthy people.

Only a few counts were recorded for this clonotype. Its antigen remains unknown. The time point is: pre-sensitization, week 0. As for treatment: therapeutic diphenylcyclopropenone sensitization with weekly scalp DPC. TCRdb itself ran the RACE reads through MiXCR, one entry per CDR3 protein. This sample carries 250,000 or so distinct CDR3 sequences, roughly 7.7% of them seen once, and the ten largest clones take about 1.2%. Sample: whole blood, taken in connection with sensitization to the hapten diphenylcyclopropenone (DPC). The sequence was collected from a man aged 18 to 29 with alopecia areata. Some clones in this sample may be carry-over from other donors' samples.

The CDR3 loop is CASSDEGGAQPYEQYV. In DNA, the CDR3 is TGTGCCAGCAGTGATGAAGGAGGAGCTCAACCCTACGAGCAGTACGTC. The V call is TRBV2, the J call TRBJ2-7, with a weak D call TRBD2 (5 bases). The V gene's germline CDR1 is SNHLY and CDR2 FYNNEI. V lost 3 bases to trimming and J lost 2 bases, with 17 bases between them. The CDR3 is 16 residues long.